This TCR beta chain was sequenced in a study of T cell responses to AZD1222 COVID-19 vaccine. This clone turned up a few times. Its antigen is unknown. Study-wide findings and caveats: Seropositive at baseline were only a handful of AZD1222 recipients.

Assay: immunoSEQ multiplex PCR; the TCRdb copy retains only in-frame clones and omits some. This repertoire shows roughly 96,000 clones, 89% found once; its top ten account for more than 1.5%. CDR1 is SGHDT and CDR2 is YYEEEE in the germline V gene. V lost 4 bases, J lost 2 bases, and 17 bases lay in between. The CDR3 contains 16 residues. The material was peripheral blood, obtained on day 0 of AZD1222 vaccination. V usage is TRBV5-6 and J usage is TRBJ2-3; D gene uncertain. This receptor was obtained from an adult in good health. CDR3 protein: CASSRSEKIATDTQYF. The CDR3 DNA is TGTGCCAGCAGCCGATCTGAGAAGATTGCCACAGATACGCAGTATTTT.